These 18 T cell receptor beta chains were all obtained from the same sample, sequenced in a study of response to subunit inactivated influenza vaccine. TCRdb ran MiXCR on the RT-PCR reads and lists one entry per CDR3 protein. The sample has approximately 680,000 distinct CDR3 sequences, 15% to 18% seen once; the top ten hold 11%. The material was PBMCs from blood, obtained about 11 days after vaccination. These receptors all stem from a man in his fifties who received an inactivated influenza vaccine.

This clonotype was counted a few times. This rearrangement joins TRBV3-1 to TRBJ2-1; TRBD2 agrees at 7 bases. With V trimmed by 6 bases and J by 8 bases, 7 bases remained unmatched. This CDR3 region has 13 residues. Germline CDR1 is LGHDT and CDR2 is YNNKEL (reference sequence). CDR3 DNA sequence: TGTGCCAGCAGTGCGGGAGTGTTGTATGAGCAGTTCTTC. It yields the protein CASSAGVLYEQFF.

The gene calls are TRBV29-1 and TRBJ1-1, with no clear D. Trimming removed 4 bases at V and 0 bases at J, with 6 bases between. Germline V gene data show CDR1 as SQVTM and CDR2 as ANQGSEA. The CDR3 spans 12 residues. The CDR3 DNA sequence: TGCAGCGTTGTCGTTGTGAACACTGAAGCTTTCTTT. This translates into CSVVVVNTEAFF.

The chain recombines TRBV28 with TRBJ2-7, with 9 bases fitting TRBD1. The CDR3 is 14 amino acids. Germline CDR1 MDHEN, CDR2 SYDVKM. J gave up 5 bases and V 10 bases, and 12 bases lay outside the gene matches. The CDR3 is CATYPGQGVHEQYF. CDR3 in DNA: TGTGCCACCTATCCGGGACAGGGAGTCCACGAGCAGTACTTC.

This clonotype showed up many times. V and J are TRBV15 and TRBJ2-7; tentatively, D is TRBD2 (6 bases). V gave up 2 bases and J gave up 3 bases, with 14 bases separating them. This CDR3 region has 15 residues. CDR1 is LNHNV and CDR2 is YYDKDF in the germline V gene (reference sequence). The CDR3 spells CATSRLSTSLYEQYF. In DNA form, the CDR3 reads TGTGCCACCAGCAGATTATCGACTAGTCTCTACGAGCAGTACTTC.

The chain couples TRBV2 to TRBJ2-1, with 7 bases identical to TRBD1. Germline CDR1 and CDR2: SNHLY and FYNNEI. There are 11 residues in the CDR3. Losses at the gene ends were 6 bases for V and 11 bases for J; bases not matched to a gene: 4. The CDR3 DNA reads as TGTGCCAGCAGGGACAGGCAGAAGCAGTTCTTC. It yields the protein CASRDRQKQFF.

In DNA, the CDR3 is TGTGCCAGCAGCTTAGTGGGGACTAGCGGAGGCCACGAGCAGTACTTC. Translated: CASSLVGTSGGHEQYF. This chain uses TRBV11-1 with TRBJ2-7; 11 nucleotides line up with TRBD2. V shed 1 base, J shed 5 bases, and the junction held 7 bases outside the gene matches. The CDR3 runs to 16 residues. Germline CDR1 is SGHAT and CDR2 is FQDESV (reference sequence).

This clonotype has only a few counts. The CDR3 nucleotides read TGTGCCAGCAGCAAGTTTCCCCCCACGACCGGGACGGGAGGGAATGAGCAGTTCTTC. Protein: CASSKFPPTTGTGGNEQFF. J is TRBJ2-1 and V is TRBV4-2; 8 bases fit TRBD2. This CDR3 has 19 residues. V was clipped by 5 bases and J by 7 bases; unmatched bases: 22. Germline CDR1 is LGHNA and CDR2 is YNFKEQ.

V is TRBV4-2 and J is TRBJ2-2; 10 nucleotides agree with TRBD2. Germline lookup yields CDR1 LGHNA and CDR2 YNFKEQ. The CDR3 has 16 residues. V was pared by 0 bases and J by 7 bases, with 5 bases of the junction left unmatched. The CDR3 DNA sequence: TGTGCCAGCAGCCAAGAGGCTAGCGGGAGAAGCGGGGAGCTGTTTTTT. It specifies CASSQEASGRSGELFF.

The table lists this clonotype with a few counts. The rearrangement links TRBV7-9 to TRBJ2-3; D not certain. CDR1 is SEHNR and CDR2 is FQNEAQ in the germline V gene (reference sequence). V was clipped by 3 bases and J by 2 bases, with 18 bases between them. The CDR3 sequence is 17 residues long. CDR3 sequence: CASSFRSKTGFTDTQYF. The DNA for the CDR3 is TGTGCCAGCAGCTTTCGTTCTAAGACGGGTTTCACAGATACGCAGTATTTT.

A few counts support this clonotype. V usage is TRBV7-9 and J usage is TRBJ2-1, with a tentative D call TRBD1 (7 bases). The V end lost 4 bases, the J end lost 7 bases, and 14 bases lay between the germline ends. Germline values: CDR1 SEHNR, CDR2 FQNEAQ (reference sequence). This CDR3 comprises 14 residues. CDR3 residues: CASSSQGDFNEQFF. CDR3 coding DNA: TGTGCCAGCAGCTCTCAGGGGGACTTTAATGAGCAGTTCTTC.

This clonotype has a count of ten or more. The J gene is TRBJ2-7, the V gene TRBV29-1, with D maybe TRBD2 (6 bases). The CDR3 is 15 residues long. Germline V lookup: CDR1 SQVTM, CDR2 ANQGSEA. V shed 2 bases and J shed 2 bases, with 16 bases lying between them. The CDR3 loop reads CSVESVVGRTYEQYF. The DNA for the CDR3 is TGCAGCGTTGAATCGGTCGTCGGGAGAACCTACGAGCAGTACTTC.

V is TRBV28 and J is TRBJ1-4; D is perhaps TRBD1 (5 bases). CDR1 and CDR2 from the germline V gene are MDHEN and SYDVKM. CDR3 size: 17 residues. The germline V and J ends were trimmed by 3 bases and 8 bases, with 22 bases remaining between them. The CDR3 bases are TGTGCCAGCAGTTTGCCTCCCGGCGGGGGAGGTTACGAAAAACTGTTTTTT. The encoded protein is CASSLPPGGGGYEKLFF.

The chain recombines TRBV12-3 or TRBV12-4 with TRBJ2-2, with 8 bases lining up with TRBD2. This CDR3 spans 15 amino acids. V was clipped by 8 bases and J by 2 bases; unmatched bases: 7. DNA for the CDR3: TGTGCCAGCCTGCGGGCGGGAGGAAACACCGGGGAGCTGTTTTTT. It codes for CASLRAGGNTGELFF.

This chain links TRBV28 with TRBJ1-4; D is perhaps TRBD1 (6 bases). V was shortened by 7 bases and J by 7 bases, with 16 bases between the two germline ends. This CDR3 region has 14 residues. Germline V gives CDR1 MDHEN, CDR2 SYDVKM. The CDR3 DNA reads as TGTGCCAGCACCCGAGGGGGAACCGTTGAAAAACTGTTTTTT. It is translated as CASTRGGTVEKLFF.

The chain is built from TRBV25-1 and TRBJ2-6, with D perhaps TRBD2 (6 bases). V was shortened by 3 bases and J by 2 bases, with 14 bases between the two germline ends. CDR3 size: 17 residues. Germline V gene data show CDR1 as MGHDK and CDR2 as SYGVNS. CDR3 bases: TGTGCCAGCAGTGACTCGGGAGTTTGGACTGGGGCCAACGTCCTGACTTTC. It translates to CASSDSGVWTGANVLTF.

This clonotype was detected ten times or more. The chain couples TRBV6-5 to TRBJ1-3; TRBD1 matches at 7 bases. V gave up 4 bases and J gave up 4 bases; unmatched junction bases: 13. The CDR3 runs 17 residues. The germline CDR1 and CDR2 sequences are MNHEY and SVGAGI. The CDR3 loop reads CASSSSPTGHGGNTIYF. CDR3 DNA: TGTGCCAGCAGTTCTAGCCCGACAGGGCACGGAGGAAACACCATATATTTT.

This clonotype appeared many times. This chain connects TRBV5-1 to TRBJ2-1; D is ambiguous. The CDR3 spans 12 residues. The V end was cut by 4 bases, the J end by 4 bases, with 6 bases between. Germline CDR1 and CDR2: SGHRS and YFSETQ. The CDR3 DNA is TGCGCCAGCAGCCAACCGTACAATGAGCAGTTCTTC. This translates into CASSQPYNEQFF.

This chain uses TRBV6-2 or TRBV6-3 with TRBJ2-3; either TRBD1 or TRBD2 may fit D (5 bases each). Per the germline V gene, CDR1 is MNHEY and CDR2 is SVGEGT. V was cut by 7 bases and J by 6 bases, with 14 bases left in between. This CDR3 contains 13 residues. The CDR3 coding sequence is TGTGCCAGCACCCCCCTCGGGGCCGATACGCAGTATTTT. Amino acid sequence: CASTPLGADTQYF.